This note documents a single T cell receptor (beta chain) sequence. This clone was counted only a few times. The antigen it recognizes is unknown. Base quality data are lacking; no much larger clone is found one base away. The cohort comprised more than 550 healthy bone marrow donors. At the time of sampling, every cohort member was nominally healthy, though immune exposures that went unrecorded were likely present. The donor tested CMV seropositive, placing the donor among the approximately 290 seropositive members of the cohort. A peripheral blood sample was provided by each donor, and peripheral blood mononuclear cells were used for TCR beta sequencing. Genomic DNA extraction from the blood cell samples was performed with the Qiagen DNeasy Blood Extraction Kit. As encoded in the germline V gene (reference sequence), CDR1 is LNHNV while CDR2 is YYDKDF. From its cysteine to its phenylalanine, the CDR3 spans 15 amino acids. The sequence is cut down to CDR3 DNA, 45 bases in frame from base 1. Trimming costs V 3 bases and J 1 base, and their ends lie 9 bases apart.

Receptors were amplified or captured by the immunoSEQ multiplex PCR assay. For the multiplex PCR, a mixture combining 60 forward primers for TCR Vbeta segments and 13 reverse primers for TCR Jbeta segments was used. The CDR3 region of rearranged TCR beta genes was amplified from genomic DNA with a multiplex PCR assay. Amplified TCR beta libraries were sequenced as 87-base-pair reads on the Illumina HiSeq System. The authors' pipeline ran thus. Across the roughly 670 repertoires, a later analysis counted tens of millions of unique TCR beta chains, 9 million to 14 million of which were shared by at least two donors. Raw reads were error-corrected and collapsed into unique sequences by a nearest-neighbor algorithm in which closely related sequences were merged to remove PCR and sequencing errors. V, D and J gene segments were assigned by aligning CDR3 sequences to IMGT reference sequences. For a sequence to be retained, a match of at least six nucleotides to both a V gene segment and a J gene segment was required. Rearrangements were classified as productive when the CDR3 lacked stop codons and remained in frame with V and J, and all other rearrangements were classified as non-productive. Following IMGT convention, CDR3 was defined as the stretch from the second conserved V-encoded cysteine to the conserved J-encoded phenylalanine. In an earlier analysis of more than 550 of the donors, sequences lacking an unambiguous match to a single V gene segment were excluded. In an earlier analysis of a few hundred of the donors, a V segment was called functional when productive rearrangements were above 56.7%, and segregating when the standard deviation between donors exceeded 5%. A statistical classification framework was developed to diagnose cytomegalovirus status using the catalog of TCR beta chain sequences. In a later analysis, TCR nucleotide sequences were compared against IMGT/GENE-DB human TR gene sequences so that V and J genes could be assigned. The TCRdist pipeline was used in a later analysis to assign CDR3 sequences and most-parsimonious VDJ recombination scenarios. In a later analysis, each TCR beta chain was defined by its CDR3 amino acid sequence together with its V-gene family, and reads lacking a unique V-gene family were excluded. A later analysis removed several hundred highly shared, low-generation-probability nucleotide sequences to deal with suspected cross-contamination and a sequencing artifact. For each public chain, a later analysis derived a clonal expansion index from normalized ranks of inferred template counts within each repertoire. In a later analysis, generation probabilities were computed with a VDJ recombination model fitted to out-of-frame rearrangements, and the resulting probabilities were checked against IGoR. A later analysis scored TCR-TCR, TCR-HLA and TCR-CMV co-occurrence with hypergeometric tests, applying a repertoire-size bias correction to TCR pairs. A later analysis estimated false discovery rates by permuting HLA or CMV assignments 20 times. In a later analysis, co-occurring TCRs were grouped using DBSCAN, and TCRdist sequence similarity was added for clustering within HLA-allele-positive subsets. Repertoires with fewer than 30,000 or more than 120,000 public chains were left out of co-occurrence clustering, as were about 5 repertoires with anomalous nucleotide sharing. TCRdb limited this immuneACCESS table to in-frame rearrangements with V and J called. A share of clones is missing; checked studies link under half to unresolved V genes, and the rest is unexplained. The DNA was the basis for D and trimming; V, J and clone size are from that table. The sample yields 150,000 to 200,000 clones; about an eighth were counted once. The biggest ten clones account for about 7.8% of the sample.

The source of the sample is a study of cytomegalovirus exposure and HLA in healthy donors (dated 2017 in TCRdb). About the investigation overall: An earlier analysis of roughly 630 of the donors reported approximately 290 Gb of sequence data and 117 million unique TCR beta sequences from 150 million to 200 million T cells. Roughly 290 gigabases of sequencing data and around 80 million unique TCR sequences made up an early release that covered roughly 670 HLA-typed donors. Of the roughly 400 genotyped donors, approximately 80% fell in the genetic ancestry cluster associated with self-reported Caucasian donors. The study was designed to test whether signatures of past pathogen exposure could be identified by cataloging public T cell receptors. Using immunosequencing, the study profiled T cell repertoires from 666 subjects and related those repertoires to cytomegalovirus serostatus. In addition to the first cohort of 666 subjects, a separate validation cohort of around 110 different subjects was used. High-throughput TCR immunosequencing, statistical association of individual TCRs with disease status, and machine learning were combined to predict cytomegalovirus infection status. A later analysis re-examined previously published TCR beta repertoires from hundreds of donors and added high-resolution HLA genotyping to investigate patterns of TCR occurrence. Rather than drawing on any new phenotypic data, the later analysis identified candidate immune exposures from TCR beta sequences and the way those sequences occurred across donors. To decide whether each TCR beta V gene segment behaved as functional or pseudogenic, an earlier analysis of approximately 600 of the donors relied on high-throughput TCR beta sequencing. Donor age, sex, ethnicity and CMV serostatus were compiled together with the repertoire data. A later genetic analysis took genome-wide SNP genotypes for about three fifths of the 666 donors and used that subset as a discovery cohort. All discovery cohort repertoires had been generated on a single sequencing platform. Both class I and class II loci were covered by HLA typing, at four-digit resolution. Typing coverage differed by locus: A, B, C, DRB1 and DQB1 were typed in roughly 629-630 donors, DQA1 in around 500, DPA1 in 600 to 610, and DPB1 in just under 490. Four to six DR-DQ haplotypes were handled as single units for association and clustering, since linkage in the cohort was strong. Among about 370 genotyped donors of the cohort, an average of about 240,000 unique TCR beta nucleotide sequences was sequenced per donor, of which roughly 17% were non-productive.

Results the study describes overall, beyond this receptor: For the cohort, immune exposure information was limited to CMV serostatus. Compared with the approximately 710-donor mean, donors in an Asian-associated ancestry cluster had fewer N-insertions in productive TCRs, according to a later genetic analysis. A later analysis found that most CMV-associated TCR beta chains appeared HLA-restricted, with HLA associations seemingly driven largely by CMV exposure. A cluster of highly shared sequence variants was judged likely to be a technical artifact of the sequencing pipeline. Specific HLA alleles were associated with about 17,000 TCR beta sequences at a false discovery rate of 0.05 in a later analysis. Only TCR beta chains were sequenced in this cohort, and the absence of alpha or paired-chain data limited detectable features. In a later analysis, HLA-associated TCR beta chains were found to be more clonally expanded and to have lower generation probabilities than equally common non-associated chains. HLA typing was unavailable for some donors at each locus, so association tests used only the typed subset. Assigning TCR associations to individual alleles was difficult when HLA alleles, especially DR and DQ, strongly co-occurred. In a later analysis, the rate of TCR association differed among HLA loci, with DRB1 alleles having the most associated TCRs and HLA-C alleles having the fewest. In an earlier analysis of some 500 of the donors, most TCR beta V segments were observed in productive rearrangements about 87% or about 30% of the time, broadly matching IMGT annotations. In vitro tests confirmed that a few of the cytomegalovirus-associated TCR beta chains recognize cytomegalovirus antigens. The classifier was reported to diagnose cytomegalovirus status with high specificity and sensitivity in both the original cohort and the validation cohort. Linkage disequilibrium might explain the correlated functional status among segregating V segments, but an unknown experimental factor could not be excluded. In a later analysis, several top co-occurrence clusters were reported to appear linked to parvovirus B19, influenza, CMV and Epstein-Barr virus. The study gave a list of 150 to 200 TCR beta chains associated with cytomegalovirus. According to the authors, the approach could potentially be generalized to other disease states and immunological phenotypes. Most TCR sequences were seen in very few donors, while some public TCRs were found in many individuals. An association between a missense DCLRE1C variant and V-gene and J-gene trimming of TCR beta chains was found in a later genetic analysis and replicated in an independent cohort. Some IMGT-functional V segments, including TRBV6-2 and TRBV6-3, could not be distinguished by the 87-base-pair reads and were therefore excluded. The earlier analysis of around 600 of the donors excluded some 15 rarely observed V segments, including chromosome 9 orphons, because counts were too low. A further reported finding was that TCR beta sequences accurately predicted the HLA-A and HLA-B alleles for most subjects in the first cohort. Roughly uniform sequencing depth across donors was assumed in presence/absence analyses, although this assumption may not hold.

Sequences were obtained from PBMCs. The TCR comes from a man in his fifties or sixties in good health and CMV-seropositive. The chain uses TRBV15 and TRBJ2-2; the best D guess is TRBD1, with 6 bases matching. The nucleotide sequence reads TGTGCCACCAGCAGGGGGGCGGAGAACACCGGGGAGCTGTTTTTT. The encoded protein is CATSRGAENTGELFF.